This entry describes one TCR beta chain. Its matching antigen is unknown. This sample is part of a study of shared clonotypes between healthy human individuals. Study results and caveats: Sharing of clonotypes among donors was expected to vary with sequencing depth.

Those who donated were healthy HIV-negative adults, with no recent acute infections or vaccinations reported. Assay: immunoSEQ multiplex PCR; the TCRdb copy retains only in-frame clones and omits some. The profile shows about 480,000 clones, around 79% of them singletons. The CDR3 spans 10 residues. From germline, CDR1 is GTSNPN and CDR2 SVGIG (reference sequence). The V and J ends lost 5 bases and 8 bases respectively, with 10 bases between them. The rearrangement joins TRBV30 to TRBJ2-7; weak D call: TRBD2 (6 bases). This receptor was taken from a woman aged 40-49 years in good health. Some clones in this sample may be carry-over from other donors' samples. Sequencing input: PBMCs. The CDR3 bases are TGTGCCTGGGGAGGGGCCCAGCAGTACTTC. Translated, it gives CAWGGAQQYF.